What follows is one TCR beta chain and its context. Its target is unknown. Measured with immunoSEQ multiplex PCR; TCRdb has only the in-frame clones, and not every one. In the table there are some 140,000 clones, roughly 92% of which are singletons. From germline, CDR1 is LGHDT and CDR2 YNNKEL (reference sequence). The V gene end was trimmed by 4 bases and the J gene end by 4 bases; junction bases not matched to a gene: 9. The CDR3 is 16 amino acids. These data are taken from a study of T cell responses to AZD1222 COVID-19 vaccine. Findings of the study overall: White British people made up most donors, females outnumbered males, and clonal diversity was possibly underestimated.

The starting material was peripheral blood, obtained on day 0 of AZD1222 vaccination. This receptor was identified in an adult in good health. The gene calls are TRBV3-1 (or the pseudogene TRBV3-2) and TRBJ1-2; TRBD1 agrees at 10 bases. CDR3 protein: CASSPWDRGAVYGYTF. CDR3 coding DNA: TGTGCCAGCAGCCCTTGGGACAGGGGTGCGGTCTATGGCTACACCTTC.